This TCR beta chain was identified during a study of shared clonotypes between healthy human individuals (dated by TCRdb to 2018 to 2020). With regard to the full study: A few men and two women, aged 18 to 49 years, made up the cohort. The study deeply sequenced blood TCR repertoires of about five healthy adults to estimate repertoire size and the extent of clonotype sharing between individuals. To increase sequencing depth and limit assay-specific biases, different laboratories used diverse techniques to prepare libraries and sequence TCR repertoires. Leukapheresis yielded between about 0.85 and 9.5 billion PBMCs per donor. For each donor, three plates each were used for CD4 naive and CD4 memory, two plates were used for CD8 naive, and one plate was used for CD8 memory. Study-wide conclusions, independent of this receptor: Clonotypes shared by all four sorted-subset donors showed higher generation probabilities than non-shared clonotypes. Pairwise subsampling led to the expectation that sequencing depth would affect the degree of clonotype sharing among donors. Sampling was restricted to blood, and TCR repertoires in tissues likely differ from the TCR repertoires found in blood. Sharing across a handful of donors was observed for roughly 5% of naive CD4, 3.5% of naive CD8, over 2% of memory CD4, and around 0.44% of memory CD8 clonotypes. Naive subsets generally had larger estimated clonotype richness than memory subsets. The genetic and exposure-history diversity represented was limited by the small number of donors. Incomplete sequencing was indicated by rarefaction of sorted-subset datasets, despite the large sequencing depth.

Using the deep immunoSEQ assay, TCR CDR3 regions were amplified from genomic DNA by multiplex PCR. For each cell subset, the extracted genomic DNA was distributed evenly across all wells of several immunoSEQ 96-well plates, and each plate served as one replicate. For sorted subsets, around 200 ng genomic DNA, equal to about 30,000 T cell genomes, was loaded into each replicate PCR. The purified libraries were quantified using a Qubit 3.0 fluorometer, sized with a Bioanalyzer 2100, and then quantified again using the KAPA Library Quantification kit. Every immunoSEQ 96-well plate was sequenced on a dedicated single-read 150-cycle Illumina NextSeq 550 flow cell. The original methods were these. Because the immunoSEQ output included only junctional sequences and no quality scores, the filtering could not be the same as the filtering used for full-length reads. Sequences were annotated with PyIR, a Python wrapper for IgBLAST v1.9, using IMGT germline references to assign V/J genes and CDR3. Reads were filtered out if the reads had weak V/J assignments (E-value above 1e-6), no CDR3, stop codons, out-of-frame junctions, or ambiguous translated residues. A V3J clonotype was defined by an identical inferred V gene, J gene, and CDR3 amino acid sequence. Percentage overlap between repertoires was calculated by dividing the number of shared unique clonotypes by the size of the smaller repertoire. Repertoire richness was assessed with RTK rarefaction, the Chao1 estimator, and Recon v2.1 estimates of unobserved clonotypes. For all TCRbeta clonotypes obtained by the gDNA method from four donors, generation probabilities were computed with OLGA. TCRdb mirrors the immuneACCESS table, restricted to in-frame sequences. Some clones are absent from its copies; in checked studies, under half trace to an unresolved V gene, and the reason for the others is unknown. The V and J calls and the clone size are those of that table, but D and trimming were determined from the DNA. This sample lists about 670,000 clones; approximately 79% were detected once. Of the sample, about 1.8% is held by the ten largest clones.

A word on this clone: There is no known antigen for this receptor. No clone much larger than this one lies a single base away; base qualities are absent.

The donors were healthy, HIV-negative adults with no recently reported acute infections or vaccinations. Every donor was a Caucasian adult residing in Nashville, Tennessee, USA. CD4+ T cells were enriched by magnetic negative selection; naive cells were then positively selected on CD45RA, and the negative fraction formed the memory subset. Blood was collected by leukapheresis, and PBMCs were isolated by Ficoll-Histopaque density gradient centrifugation and then cryopreserved in liquid nitrogen vapor phase. Analytical flow cytometry was used to check the purity and quantity of each magnetically sorted T cell population. From each sorted fraction, genomic DNA was isolated and quantified by UV absorbance on a Nanodrop 2000c. The germline V gene sets CDR1 to MRHNA and CDR2 to SNTAGT. The germline ends are 14 bases apart after V is trimmed by 2 bases and J by 7 bases. From the cysteine through the phenylalanine, the CDR3 covers 14 amino acids. The CDR3 DNA has 42 bases and is translated from base 1.

The sequencing sample was made of memory CD4+ T cells sorted from blood. What this sample's cell subset or site label stands for: CD45RA-negative fraction. This TCR was sampled from a woman in her twenties or thirties in good health. This chain is built from TRBV6-4 and TRBJ1-2; a tentative D match to TRBD1 spans 5 bases. The CDR3 region reads CASSDLQGRGGYTF. The nucleotide sequence reads as follows: TGTGCCAGCAGTGACCTTCAGGGAAGGGGTGGCTACACCTTC.